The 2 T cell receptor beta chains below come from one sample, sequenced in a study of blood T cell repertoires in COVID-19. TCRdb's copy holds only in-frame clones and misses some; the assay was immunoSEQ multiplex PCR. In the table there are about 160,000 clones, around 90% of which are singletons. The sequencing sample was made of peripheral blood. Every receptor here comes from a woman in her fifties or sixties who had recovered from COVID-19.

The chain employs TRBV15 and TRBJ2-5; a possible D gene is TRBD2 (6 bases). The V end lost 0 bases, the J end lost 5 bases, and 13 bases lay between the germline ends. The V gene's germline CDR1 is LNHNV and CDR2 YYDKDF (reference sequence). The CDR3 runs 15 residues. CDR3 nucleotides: TGTGCCACCAGCAGAGATCCCGGAGGGTTCGAGACCCAGTACTTC. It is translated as CATSRDPGGFETQYF. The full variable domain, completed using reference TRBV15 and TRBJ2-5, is DAMVIQNPRYQVTQFGKPVTLSCSQTLNHNVMYWYQQKSSQAPKLLFHYYDKDFNNEADTPDNFQSRRPNTSFCFLDIRSPGLGDTAMYLCATSRDPGGFETQYFGPGTRLLVL.

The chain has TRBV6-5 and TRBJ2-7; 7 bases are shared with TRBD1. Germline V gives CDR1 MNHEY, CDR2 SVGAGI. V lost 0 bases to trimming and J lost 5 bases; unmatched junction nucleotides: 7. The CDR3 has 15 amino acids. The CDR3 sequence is CASSYSYRGFDEQYF. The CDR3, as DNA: TGTGCCAGCAGTTACTCTTACAGGGGTTTCGACGAGCAGTACTTC.